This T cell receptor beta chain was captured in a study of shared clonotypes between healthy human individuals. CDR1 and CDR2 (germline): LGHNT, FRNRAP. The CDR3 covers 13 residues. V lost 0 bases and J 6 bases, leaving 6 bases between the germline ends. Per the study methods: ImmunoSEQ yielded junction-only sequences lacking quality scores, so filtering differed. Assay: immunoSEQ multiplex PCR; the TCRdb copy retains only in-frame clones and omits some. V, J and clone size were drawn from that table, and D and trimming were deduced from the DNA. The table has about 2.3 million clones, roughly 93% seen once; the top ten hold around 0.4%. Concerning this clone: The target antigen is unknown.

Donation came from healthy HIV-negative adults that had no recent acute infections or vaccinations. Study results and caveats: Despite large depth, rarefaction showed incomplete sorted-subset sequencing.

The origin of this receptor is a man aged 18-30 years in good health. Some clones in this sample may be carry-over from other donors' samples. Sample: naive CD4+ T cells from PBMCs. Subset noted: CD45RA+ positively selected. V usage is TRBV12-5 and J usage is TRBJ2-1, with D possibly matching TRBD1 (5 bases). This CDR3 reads CASGLVGVNEQFF. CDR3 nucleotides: TGTGCTAGTGGTTTGGTAGGGGTCAATGAGCAGTTCTTC.